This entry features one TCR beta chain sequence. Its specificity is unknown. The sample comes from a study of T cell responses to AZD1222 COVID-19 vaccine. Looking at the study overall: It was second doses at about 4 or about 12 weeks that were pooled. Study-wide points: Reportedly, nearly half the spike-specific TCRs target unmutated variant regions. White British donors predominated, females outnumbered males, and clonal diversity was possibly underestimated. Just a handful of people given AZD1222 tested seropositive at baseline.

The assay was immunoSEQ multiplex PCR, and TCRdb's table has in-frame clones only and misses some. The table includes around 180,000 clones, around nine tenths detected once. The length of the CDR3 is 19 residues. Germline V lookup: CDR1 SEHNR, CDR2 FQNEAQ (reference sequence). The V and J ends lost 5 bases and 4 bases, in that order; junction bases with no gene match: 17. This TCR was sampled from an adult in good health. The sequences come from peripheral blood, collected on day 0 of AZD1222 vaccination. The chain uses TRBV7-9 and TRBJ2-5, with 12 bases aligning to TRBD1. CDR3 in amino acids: CASSPGTGGSPPGAETQYF. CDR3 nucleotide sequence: TGTGCCAGCAGCCCCGGGACAGGGGGCTCACCGCCTGGGGCAGAGACCCAGTACTTC.